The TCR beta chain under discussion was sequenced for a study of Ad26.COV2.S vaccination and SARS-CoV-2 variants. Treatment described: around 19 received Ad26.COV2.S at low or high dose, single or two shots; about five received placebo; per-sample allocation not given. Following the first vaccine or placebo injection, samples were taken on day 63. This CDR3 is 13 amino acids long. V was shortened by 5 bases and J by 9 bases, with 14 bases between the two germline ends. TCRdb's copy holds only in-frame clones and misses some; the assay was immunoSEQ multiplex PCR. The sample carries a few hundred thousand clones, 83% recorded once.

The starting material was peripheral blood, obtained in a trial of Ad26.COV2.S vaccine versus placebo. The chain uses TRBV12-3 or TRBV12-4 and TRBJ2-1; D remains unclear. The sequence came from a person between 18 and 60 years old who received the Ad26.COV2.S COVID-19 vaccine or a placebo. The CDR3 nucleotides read TGTGCCAGCAGTCTCTACGAAAGCACTGAGCAGTTCTTC. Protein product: CASSLYESTEQFF.